This T cell receptor (beta chain) is from a study of cytomegalovirus exposure and HLA in healthy donors. Overall study findings and caveats: A likely sequencing artifact accounted for one observed cluster of highly shared sequence variants. As was reported, the classifier diagnosed cytomegalovirus status with high specificity and sensitivity. TCR beta V- and J-gene trimming was later associated with a missense DCLRE1C variant.

Primers: 60 Vbeta forward and 13 Jbeta reverse. The method was immunoSEQ multiplex PCR; TCRdb's version includes in-frame clones alone and lacks a portion of them. Seen here are some 98,000 clones, 70% to 80% observed once, and the top ten hold less than 8.5%. As concerns this clone: Its antigen is not identified.

The CDR3 is made up of 17 amino acids. The V and J ends lost 5 bases and 7 bases, in that order; junction bases with no gene match: 11. From germline, CDR1 is LNHDA and CDR2 SQIVND (reference sequence). This cohort consisted of healthy bone marrow donors. This rearrangement joins TRBV19 to TRBJ2-2, with 12 bases fitting TRBD2. Sequencing used PBMCs. The TCR originated in a female donor in good health and CMV-seronegative. CDR3 residues: CASSSSRLAGGHGELFF. The CDR3 DNA follows: TGTGCCAGTAGTTCATCGAGGCTAGCGGGAGGGCACGGGGAGCTGTTTTTT. The entire variable domain, with the rest obtained from reference TRBV19 and TRBJ2-2, is as follows: DGGITQSPKYLFRKEGQNVTLSCEQNLNHDAMYWYRQDPGQGLRLIYYSQIVNDFQKGDIAEGYSVSREKKESFPLTVTSAQKNPTAFYLCASSSSRLAGGHGELFFGEGSRLTVL.